This T cell receptor (beta chain) derives from a study of identical twins. This clonotype showed up many times. A single record per CDR3 protein comes from TCRdb applying MiXCR to the 5' RACE reads. The sample shows a few hundred thousand distinct CDR3 sequences, 18% of them seen only once. The CDR3 covers 14 residues. Looked up from germline, CDR1 is MDHEN and CDR2 is SYDVKM. Trimming took 5 bases from V and 6 from J; bases not matched to a gene: 8. This sequence was found in a man aged 50 or older in good health. The V call is TRBV28, the J call TRBJ2-7, with 9 nucleotides matching TRBD1. The sequencing sample was made of naive T cells sorted from blood. In DNA form, the CDR3 reads TGTGCCAGCAGTCCCGGGACAGGGCAAGGCGAGCAGTACTTC. This encodes CASSPGTGQGEQYF.